This TCR beta chain was recorded in a study of shared clonotypes between healthy human individuals. CDR1 and CDR2 (germline): SGHRS, YFSETQ. Trimming pared 6 bases from V and 5 bases from J, leaving 15 bases between. This CDR3 contains 15 residues. Profiling relied on immunoSEQ multiplex PCR, and the TCRdb table lists in-frame clones only, not all of them. Of about 2 million clones listed, 85% to 95% are singletons. In regard to this clone: Its antigen is unknown.

Regarding the study as a whole: Clonotypes which were not shared had lower generation probabilities than clonotypes that all four donors shared. Around 4.9% of naive CD4 clonotypes were shared across a few donors.

The sample comprised naive CD4+ T cells sorted from blood. The subset was: CD45RA+ positively selected. The TCR comes from a man between 18 and 29 years old in good health. V gene TRBV5-1 combines with J gene TRBJ1-6, with D tentatively TRBD1 (5 bases). The CDR3: CASTPGGGDNSPLHF. The CDR3 DNA reads as TGCGCCAGCACCCCGGGCGGAGGGGATAATTCACCCCTCCACTTT.